The 22 T cell receptor beta chains listed next were all sequenced from one sample in a study of blood T cell repertoires in COVID-19 (dated by TCRdb to 2020 to 2021). The library was made by the immunoSEQ multiplex PCR assay. What TCRdb holds here is the immuneACCESS table cut down to in-frame rearrangements. Part of the clones is not present; checked against another copy, under half of the missing clones reflect an unresolved V gene, and the others are unexplained. The sample has 84,000 or so clones on record, 80% of them singletons. About 11% of the sample is in the top ten clones. Sequenced material: peripheral blood. The origin of the receptors is a woman in her thirties or forties with active or convalescent COVID-19.

The chain recombines TRBV2 with TRBJ2-3; D is undetermined. CDR3 length: 12 residues. Germline V gene sequence: CDR1 SNHLY, CDR2 FYNNEI. Trimming removed 8 bases from V and 2 bases from J, with 8 bases in between. DNA for the CDR3: TGTGCCAGCCACAAAACCACAGATACGCAGTATTTT. This codes for CASHKTTDTQYF.

The chain combines TRBV25-1 with TRBJ2-5; D is ambiguous. The V gene lost 1 base and the J gene lost 5 bases, with 14 bases spanning the gap. The CDR3 runs 15 residues. Per the germline V gene, CDR1 is MGHDK and CDR2 is SYGVNS. The CDR3 DNA reads as TGTGCCAGCAGTGAATCGAACAGCTCAAGGGAGACCCAGTACTTC. This translates into CASSESNSSRETQYF.

The chain links TRBV6-2 or TRBV6-3 to TRBJ2-5, with 11 positions matching TRBD1. Losses at the gene ends were 5 bases for V and 5 bases for J; bases not matched to a gene: 19. Per the germline V gene, CDR1 is MNHEY and CDR2 is SVGEGT. This CDR3 spans 19 amino acids. The CDR3 region is CASSISSTGQGALEETQYF. CDR3 coding DNA: TGTGCCAGCAGTATATCCTCCACCGGACAGGGGGCGTTGGAGGAGACCCAGTACTTC.

The CDR3 nucleotides read TGTGCCAGCACTATACCGGCAGGGGATGGCTACACCTTC. As protein: CASTIPAGDGYTF. This chain joins TRBV28 and TRBJ1-2, with a possible D match to TRBD1 (6 bases). V lost 7 bases, J lost 6 bases, and 15 bases lay in between. Germline V gives CDR1 MDHEN, CDR2 SYDVKM. This CDR3 contains 13 residues.

V and J are TRBV10-3 and TRBJ2-2; 8 bases fit TRBD1. After removal of 2 bases from V and 1 base from J, the junction contained 0 bases not matched to a gene. CDR1 is ENHRY and CDR2 is SYGVKD in the germline V gene. There are 15 residues in the CDR3. The CDR3 here is CAISEGTGNTGELFF. Here the CDR3 DNA reads TGTGCCATCAGTGAGGGGACAGGGAACACCGGGGAGCTGTTTTTT.

The chain combines TRBV19 with TRBJ2-4, with D maybe TRBD2 (6 bases). The CDR3 is 13 residues long. Germline V gene lookup returns CDR1 LNHDA and CDR2 SQIVND (reference sequence). Trimming took off 7 bases at V and 0 bases at J, with 7 bases between the two ends. The CDR3 nucleotides read TGTGCCAGTACCGGGGGAGCCAAAAACATTCAGTACTTC. Translation gives CASTGGAKNIQYF.

The CDR3 sequence: CASSATGGQPQHF. The CDR3 nucleotides are TGTGCCAGCAGCGCGACAGGGGGTCAGCCCCAGCATTTT. The chain employs TRBV6-2 or TRBV6-3 and TRBJ1-5, with TRBD1 matching over 9 bases. V shed 6 bases and J 6 bases; nucleotides not matched to a gene: 3. The length of the CDR3 is 13 residues. The germline V gene has CDR1 MNHEY and CDR2 SVGEGT.

This chain joins TRBV2 and TRBJ2-1, with TRBD1 matching 8 bases. This CDR3 region has 14 residues. V shed 11 bases, J shed 7 bases, and the junction held 13 bases outside the gene matches. From germline, CDR1 is SNHLY and CDR2 FYNNEI. The CDR3: CACSGGTAGNEQFF. DNA for the CDR3: TGTGCCTGTTCAGGGGGCACGGCAGGTAATGAGCAGTTCTTC.

This clone was found a few times. This chain connects TRBV5-1 to TRBJ2-2; 12 bases line up with TRBD2. V was clipped by 6 bases and J by 8 bases; unmatched bases: 8. There are 15 residues in the CDR3. The V gene's germline CDR1 is SGHRS and CDR2 YFSETQ. In DNA, the CDR3 is TGCGCCAGCACCAGCGAGACTAGCGGGGGAGGGGAGCTGTTTTTT. Protein product: CASTSETSGGGELFF.

In its sample, this clone was seen a few times. In nucleotides, the CDR3 is TGTGCCAGCAGTTTATTACCACATGAAGCTTTCTTT. Translation: CASSLLPHEAFF. This sequence joins TRBV28 and TRBJ1-1; no definite D call. V gave up 1 base and J gave up 7 bases, with 7 bases separating them. The CDR3 contains 12 residues. Germline V gene sequence: CDR1 MDHEN, CDR2 SYDVKM.

This clone was observed a handful of times. The chain joins TRBV28 to TRBJ1-5, with 11 bases aligning to TRBD1. V lost 3 bases and J lost 2; bases outside the gene matches: 3. The CDR3 loop spans 16 amino acids. The germline gives CDR1 MDHEN, CDR2 SYDVKM. The CDR3 loop reads CASSFRGQGGNQPQHF. The CDR3 DNA sequence: TGTGCCAGCAGTTTCAGGGGACAGGGGGGCAATCAGCCCCAGCATTTT.

V is TRBV4-1 and J is TRBJ2-7; 9 nucleotides line up with TRBD1. The V gene end was trimmed by 1 base and the J gene end by 1 base; junction bases not matched to a gene: 8. The CDR3 is made up of 17 amino acids. CDR1 MGHRA and CDR2 YSYEKL come from the germline V gene. CDR3 in amino acids: CASSQVDRDRVSYEQYF. The CDR3 DNA sequence: TGCGCCAGCAGCCAAGTAGACCGGGACAGGGTATCCTACGAGCAGTACTTC.

The rearrangement joins TRBV11-2 to TRBJ2-2; D is perhaps TRBD1 (7 bases). V lost 5 bases and J 3 bases, leaving 16 bases between the germline ends. Germline CDR1 SGHAT, CDR2 FQNNGV. The length of the CDR3 is 16 residues. The CDR3 sequence: CASSQGGRTHTGELFF. The CDR3 coding sequence is TGTGCCAGCAGCCAGGGGGGACGAACCCACACCGGGGAGCTGTTTTTT. The variable domain in full, completed from reference TRBV11-2 and TRBJ2-2, reads EAGVAQSPRYKIIEKRQSVAFWCNPISGHATLYWYQQILGQGPKLLIQFQNNGVVDDSQLPKDRFSAERLKGVDSTLKIQPAKLEDSAVYLCASSQGGRTHTGELFFGEGSRLTVL.

V gene TRBV28 combines with J gene TRBJ2-2, with unresolved D. Trimming removed 8 bases at V and 2 bases at J, with 6 bases between. Germline CDR1 is MDHEN and CDR2 is SYDVKM. The CDR3 has 12 amino acids. Here the CDR3 reads CASDSNTGELFF. CDR3 DNA sequence: TGTGCCAGCGATAGTAACACCGGGGAGCTGTTTTTT.

The chain combines TRBV9 with TRBJ2-3; TRBD2 agrees at 8 bases. Trimming took 4 bases from V and 0 from J; bases not matched to a gene: 7. The CDR3 runs 16 residues. The germline V gene has CDR1 SGDLS and CDR2 YYNGEE. The CDR3 sequence: CASSPREGTSTDTQYF. CDR3 DNA: TGTGCCAGCAGCCCCCGGGAGGGAACTAGCACAGATACGCAGTATTTT.

The gene calls are TRBV10-3 and TRBJ2-7; 12 nucleotides match TRBD1. With 2 bases clipped from V and 1 base from J, the junction kept 9 bases outside the gene matches. CDR1 and CDR2 from the germline V gene are ENHRY and SYGVKD. This CDR3 is built from 18 residues. Written as DNA, the CDR3 is TGTGCCATCAGTGAGGGGGGGACAGGGGGCCCTAGGTCCTACGAGCAGTACTTC. This gives the protein CAISEGGTGGPRSYEQYF.

This chain connects TRBV27 to TRBJ2-7; D possibly corresponds to TRBD1 (5 bases). Germline V lookup: CDR1 MNHEY, CDR2 SMNVEV (reference sequence). V was shortened by 3 bases and J by 4 bases, with 13 bases between the two germline ends. The CDR3 contains 14 residues. CDR3 region: CASSLSPGIYEQYF. CDR3 bases: TGTGCCAGCAGTTTGAGTCCAGGGATTTACGAGCAGTACTTC.

J is TRBJ2-5 and V is TRBV10-3, with D perhaps matching TRBD2 (5 bases). The V gene lost 6 bases and the J gene lost 2 bases, with 7 bases spanning the gap. CDR3 length equals 12 residues. Germline V gene sequence: CDR1 ENHRY, CDR2 SYGVKD. The CDR3 DNA reads as TGTGCCATCAGCGGGAAACAAGAGACCCAGTACTTC. It translates to CAISGKQETQYF.

The table lists this clone with a count of one. No DNA is shown, since the ends of the CDR3 on it are uncertain; the CDR3 is the one TCRdb lists. This CDR3 is also generated by other DNA sequences in the sample. This chain joins TRBV19 and TRBJ1-1; the DNA was not compared with TRBD1, the D call given in the table. The CDR3 is 15 residues long, counting both termini. Germline CDR1 and CDR2: LNHDA and SQIVND (reference sequence). CDR3 loop: CASSIVARGNTEAFF.

This clone was counted only a few times. This chain connects TRBV6-1 to TRBJ2-5; 10 nucleotides align to TRBD2. V shed 2 bases, J shed 5 bases, and the junction held 8 bases outside the gene matches. Germline assignment: CDR1 MNHNS and CDR2 SASEGT. The CDR3 covers 16 residues. This CDR3 is CASSESGSGGWETQYF. The CDR3 DNA is TGTGCCAGCAGTGAATCGGGTAGCGGGGGGTGGGAGACCCAGTACTTC.

This clone has more than one count but fewer than ten. The chain carries TRBV6-2 or TRBV6-3 and TRBJ2-7; 8 nucleotides agree with TRBD1. Losses at the gene ends were 5 bases for V and 4 bases for J; bases not matched to a gene: 10. This CDR3 has 15 amino acids. Germline V lookup: CDR1 MNHEY, CDR2 SVGEGT. The CDR3 bases are TGTGCCAGCAGTCCGGCCGGGACAGGTGGATACGAGCAGTACTTC. Protein sequence: CASSPAGTGGYEQYF.

This chain uses TRBV30 with TRBJ1-5, with D unclear. The CDR3 is made up of 13 amino acids. From germline, CDR1 is GTSNPN and CDR2 SVGIG (reference sequence). Trimming left V 1 base short and J 0 bases short, with 4 bases between. The CDR3 bases are TGTGCCTGGAGTGCGGGTAGCAATCAGCCCCAGCATTTT. Translated, it gives CAWSAGSNQPQHF. Together with reference TRBV30 and TRBJ1-5, the CDR3 gives the full variable domain: SQTIHQWPATLVQPVGSPLSLECTVEGTSNPNLYWYRQAAGRGLQLLFYSVGIGQISSEVPQNLSASRPQDRQFILSSKKLLLSDSGFYLCAWSAGSNQPQHFGDGTRLSIL.